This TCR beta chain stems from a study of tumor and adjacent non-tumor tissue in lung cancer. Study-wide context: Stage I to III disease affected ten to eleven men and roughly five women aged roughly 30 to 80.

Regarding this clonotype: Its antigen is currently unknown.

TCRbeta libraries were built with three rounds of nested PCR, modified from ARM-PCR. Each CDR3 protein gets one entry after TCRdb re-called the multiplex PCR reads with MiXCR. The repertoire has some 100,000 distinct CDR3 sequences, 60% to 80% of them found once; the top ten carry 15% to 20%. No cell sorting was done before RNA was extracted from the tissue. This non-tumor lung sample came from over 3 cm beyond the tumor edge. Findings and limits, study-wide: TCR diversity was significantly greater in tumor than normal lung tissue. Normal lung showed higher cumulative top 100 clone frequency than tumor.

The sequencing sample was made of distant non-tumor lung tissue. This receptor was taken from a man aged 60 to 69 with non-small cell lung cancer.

The CDR3 loop reads CASSSGVNSHDEQFF. The DNA for the CDR3 is TGTGCCAGCAGCTCGGGAGTAAACTCTCACGATGAGCAGTTCTTC. The V call is TRBV6-2 or TRBV6-3, the J call TRBJ2-1; tentatively, D is TRBD2 (6 bases). The CDR3 totals 15 residues. V shed 6 bases and J shed 8 bases, with 20 bases lying between them. CDR1 and CDR2 (germline): MNHEY, SVGEGT.